The clone carrying this T cell receptor (beta chain) was seen at least ten times. Its antigen is unknown. The sample is drawn from a study of T-cell reconstitution after alpha-beta-depleted transplantation in children. Unique molecular identifiers featured in how the TCRbeta library was prepared. Each CDR3 protein is one row after TCRdb ran MiXCR on the PCR reads. The table has 440,000 or so distinct CDR3 sequences, approximately 41% seen once. Trimming took off 4 bases at V and 7 bases at J, with 14 bases between the two ends. Germline V lookup: CDR1 SGHRS, CDR2 YFSETQ. The CDR3 is 13 amino acids. Points from the study as a whole: Some patients owed their high day-60 TCRbeta diversity to surviving recipient T cells and thymic progenitors. Expanded graft clones numbering several hundred reportedly gave rise to alpha-beta T cells about two months after transplant. The main origin of T-cell counts and diversity one year after transplant was newly produced T cells.

The chain couples TRBV5-1 to TRBJ1-1, with a tentative D call TRBD1 (6 bases). The origin of this receptor is a girl aged 2-15 years with aplastic anemia, due to receive a stem cell transplant. Source: PBMCs, taken before TCRalphabeta/CD19-depleted stem cell transplant. CDR3 sequence: CASSTGQNFEAFF. CDR3 in DNA: TGCGCCAGCAGCACGGGACAAAATTTTGAAGCTTTCTTT.